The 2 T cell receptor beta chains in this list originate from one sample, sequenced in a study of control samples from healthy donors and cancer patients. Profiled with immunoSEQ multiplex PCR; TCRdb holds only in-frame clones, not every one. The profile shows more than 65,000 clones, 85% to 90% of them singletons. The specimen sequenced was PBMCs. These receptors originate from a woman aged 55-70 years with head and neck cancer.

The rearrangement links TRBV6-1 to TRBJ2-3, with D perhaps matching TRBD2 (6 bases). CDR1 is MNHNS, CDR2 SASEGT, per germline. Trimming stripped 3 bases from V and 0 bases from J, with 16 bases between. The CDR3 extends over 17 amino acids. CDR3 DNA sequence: TGTGCCAGCAGTGATGGGGGGTGGCGGGGTAGCACAGATACGCAGTATTTT. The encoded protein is CASSDGGWRGSTDTQYF.

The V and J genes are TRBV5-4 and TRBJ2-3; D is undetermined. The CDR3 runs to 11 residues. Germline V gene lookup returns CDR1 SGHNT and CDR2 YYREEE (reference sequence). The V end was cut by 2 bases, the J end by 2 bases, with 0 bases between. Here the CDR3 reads CASSFTDTQYF. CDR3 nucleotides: TGTGCCAGCAGCTTCACAGATACGCAGTATTTT.